The sequence of this T cell receptor beta chain was determined in a study of T-cell reconstitution after alpha-beta-depleted transplantation in children (dated by TCRdb to between 2015 and 2016). Regarding the complete study: Using TCR repertoire profiling, the study followed T-cell immune reconstitution in a quantitative way in children after TCRalphabeta/CD19-depleted allogeneic hematopoietic cell transplantation. General conclusions and limits of the study: The apparently early alphabetaT-cell count recovery about two months after transplant was reportedly dependent on only several hundred rapidly expanded clones derived from non-depleted graft cells. Over subsequent months, a decline in hyperexpanded clone frequencies was noted, and after one year, T-cell counts and TCRbeta diversity were mostly ascribed to newly produced T cells. The high TCRbeta diversity at day 60 in some patients was ascribed to recipient T cells and intrathymic progenitors that had survived conditioning.

Library preparation employed PCR. Sequenced using an Illumina HiSeq 2500. TCR libraries were prepared with molecular barcoding, using unique molecular identifiers to normalize TCRbeta repertoire quantification. Clones were called with MiXCR by TCRdb after fastp trimmed the public reads at Q25, and only in-frame beta chains were retained. Rows with one shared CDR3 protein collapse into an entry with the most common genes and DNA. Across this sample there are 450,000 to 600,000 distinct CDR3 sequences, with over 9.5% seen only once. The top ten constitute approximately 2% of the sample. The treatment or condition label, read with the paper, signifies: allogeneic hematopoietic cell transplantation with graft depleted of TCRalphabeta T cells and CD19 B cells. Transplant recipients were children who received TCRalphabeta/CD19-depleted allogeneic hematopoietic cell grafts. V is pared back by 0 bases and J by 2 bases, with 10 bases lying between the germline termini. Including the terminal cysteine and phenylalanine, the CDR3 comprises 16 residues. Solely the CDR3 DNA is kept, with 48 bases framed from the first base.

Only a few counts were recorded for this clonotype. No antigen is known for it. No much larger clone is present one base from it, and per-base qualities are unavailable. Sequences were derived from PBMCs, sampled before TCRalphabeta/CD19-depleted stem cell transplant. This TCR was recovered from a child under 10 years old with inherited bone marrow failure, due to receive a stem cell transplant. The rearrangement joined TRBV12-3 or TRBV12-4 to TRBJ1-4; the D gene is perhaps TRBD1, from 6 matching bases. The CDR3 protein sequence reads: CASSLAPGGTNEKLFF. The DNA sequence is given as TGTGCCAGCAGTTTAGCGCCGGGGGGCACTAATGAAAAACTGTTTTTT.